Presented here are 3 T cell receptor beta chains from one specimen sequenced in a study of T cell repertoires in cytomegalovirus infection. TCRdb independently ran MiXCR on the reads; one entry per CDR3 protein. The repertoire consists of approximately 630,000 distinct CDR3 sequences, with approximately 24% occurring once and the leading ten covering 8%. The sample was CD8+ T cells from PBMCs. Every receptor here comes from a human donor in good health (CMV status not recorded). Some clones in this sample may be carry-over from other donors' samples.

V is TRBV3-1 and J is TRBJ2-7; 8 nucleotides agree with TRBD1. CDR3 size: 13 residues. V gave up 10 bases and J gave up 3 bases; unmatched junction bases: 8. Per germline, CDR1 LGHDT and CDR2 YNNKEL (reference sequence). In nucleotides, the CDR3 is TGTGCCACTGCAGAGACAGGGGACTACGAGCAGTACTTC. Residues: CATAETGDYEQYF.

Comment on this clonotype: A much larger clone differs by one base, so this may be a read error. The J gene is TRBJ2-7, the V gene TRBV20-1, with 7 bases lining up with TRBD2. The CDR3 has 15 amino acids. Trimming at V came to 4 bases and at J to 4 bases, leaving 13 bases not matched to a gene. Per the germline V gene, CDR1 is DFQATT and CDR2 is SNEGSKA (reference sequence). CDR3 sequence (DNA): TGCAGTGCTAAAGCCCCTCCTAGCGGACTTTACGAGCAGTACTTC. It encodes CSAKAPPSGLYEQYF.

This clonotype was recorded at least ten times. V and J are TRBV25-1 and TRBJ2-2, with D unclear. CDR1 MGHDK and CDR2 SYGVNS come from the germline V gene. This CDR3 is 12 amino acids long. For the CDR3, the DNA is TGTGGGGTAGGGCGCGGCACCGGGGAGCTGTTTTTT. Protein: CGVGRGTGELFF.